These 22 T cell receptor beta chains were sequenced from one sample in a study of identical twins. TCRdb called the 5' RACE reads again in MiXCR, with one record for every CDR3 protein. This table has fewer than 500,000 distinct CDR3 sequences, approximately 14% appearing once. The data also belong to a second study, concerning yellow fever vaccine responses in identical twins.

Sequencing input: CD4+ T cells sorted from blood. The receptors come from a woman aged 18-30 years in good health.

Here the CDR3 reads CASSPPRMETQYF. CDR3 DNA: TGTGCCAGCTCACCGCCCCGAATGGAGACCCAGTACTTC. The chain links TRBV18 to TRBJ2-5; D unclear. The germline CDR1 and CDR2 sequences are KGHSH and LQKENI. The length of the CDR3 is 13 residues. V shed 3 bases and J shed 5 bases, with 10 bases lying between them.

This clonotype turned up a few times. Here the CDR3 reads CASSPVLAGGKNIQYF. The CDR3 nucleotides read TGTGCCAGCAGCCCCGTTCTAGCGGGAGGGAAAAACATTCAGTACTTC. V usage is TRBV14 and J usage is TRBJ2-4; 12 positions agree with TRBD2. The V segment lost 4 bases and the J segment 4 bases; nucleotides outside the gene matches: 5. The CDR3 runs 16 residues. In germline, CDR1 is SGHDN, CDR2 FVKESK.

This clonotype was picked up many times. The chain combines TRBV12-3 or TRBV12-4 with TRBJ1-4, with D perhaps matching TRBD1 (6 bases). With 3 bases removed from V and 5 bases from J, the gap between germline ends came to 13 bases. The length of the CDR3 is 15 residues. CDR3 amino acids: CASSLVSGTNEKLFF. CDR3 in DNA: TGTGCCAGCAGTTTGGTATCTGGGACAAATGAAAAACTGTTTTTT.

V is TRBV5-6 and J is TRBJ2-7; a possible D gene is TRBD1 (7 bases). V lost 0 bases and J 3 bases, leaving 19 bases between the germline ends. Germline V CDR1 and CDR2: SGHDT, YYEEEE. The CDR3 length is 17 residues. In nucleotides, the CDR3 is TGTGCCAGCAGCTTGGCGGTCGGGGGACAGAGACTCTACGAGCAGTACTTC. Translated, it gives CASSLAVGGQRLYEQYF.

This clonotype showed up just a few times. This rearrangement joins TRBV5-1 to TRBJ2-4, with a possible D match to TRBD1 (5 bases). This CDR3 contains 17 residues. The germline CDR1 and CDR2 sequences are SGHRS and YFSETQ. The V end lost 0 bases, the J end lost 1 base, and 14 bases lay between the germline ends. As DNA, the CDR3 is TGCGCCAGCAGCTTGGTTTGGCAGGGCGAGGCCAAAAACATTCAGTACTTC. Its translation is CASSLVWQGEAKNIQYF. Together with reference TRBV5-1 and TRBJ2-4, the CDR3 gives the full variable domain: KAGVTQTPRYLIKTRGQQVTLSCSPISGHRSVSWYQQTPGQGLQFLFEYFSETQRNKGNFPGRFSGRQFSNSRSEMNVSTLELGDSALYLCASSLVWQGEAKNIQYFGAGTRLSVL.

This sequence joins TRBV12-3 or TRBV12-4 and TRBJ2-3, with D uncertain. Trimming took 3 bases from V and 5 from J, leaving 12 bases between them. There are 14 residues in the CDR3. The CDR3 DNA is TGTGCCAGCAGTTTTTCCCCCCCCCAAGATACGCAGTATTTT. This sequence encodes CASSFSPPQDTQYF.

The genes are TRBV20-1 and TRBJ1-1, with D possibly matching TRBD1 (5 bases). CDR3 length equals 12 residues. V gave up 0 bases and J gave up 8 bases, with 10 bases separating them. Germline CDR1 is DFQATT and CDR2 is SNEGSKA (reference sequence). The CDR3 reads CSARDAGLEAFF. Written as DNA, the CDR3 is TGCAGTGCTAGAGACGCAGGGCTGGAAGCTTTCTTT.

In this sample, this clonotype turned up a few times. This chain uses TRBV11-2 with TRBJ2-2, with a weak D call TRBD2 (5 bases). CDR1 is SGHAT, CDR2 FQNNGV, per germline. V was cut by 5 bases and J by 7 bases, with 26 bases left in between. This CDR3 is built from 18 residues. The CDR3 loop is CASSLRSVASGYDGELFF. The CDR3 bases are TGTGCCAGCAGCCTTAGATCTGTAGCGTCTGGGTATGACGGGGAGCTGTTTTTT.

This clonotype has only a few counts. This chain joins TRBV7-2 and TRBJ2-6; no clear D. Trimming cost V 1 base and J 2 bases, with 6 bases left between them. The CDR3 consists of 15 residues. CDR1 and CDR2 (germline): SGHTA, FQGNSA. In DNA, the CDR3 is TGTGCCAGCAGCTTAGAAGCAACTGGGGCCAACGTCCTGACTTTC. Translation gives CASSLEATGANVLTF.

This clonotype was seen a handful of times. This chain uses TRBV12-3 or TRBV12-4 with TRBJ2-7; D may match TRBD1 or TRBD2 (7 bases each). The length of the CDR3 is 13 residues. Trimming removed 5 bases from V and 7 bases from J, with 15 bases in between. DNA for the CDR3: TGTGCCAGCAGTGGCAGGGGGGAGGGGGAGCAGTACTTC. This encodes CASSGRGEGEQYF.

This chain joins TRBV18 and TRBJ2-7, with 8 bases that match TRBD1. CDR3 length equals 16 residues. J gave up 2 bases and V 2 bases, and 8 bases lay outside the gene matches. In germline, CDR1 is KGHSH, CDR2 LQKENI. The CDR3 sequence: CASSPTVQDRAYEQYF. The DNA of the CDR3 is TGTGCCAGCTCACCAACCGTGCAGGACAGGGCCTACGAGCAGTACTTC.

This clonotype came up a few times. This chain uses TRBV6-4 with TRBJ2-3; 7 nucleotides agree with TRBD1. Germline V CDR1 and CDR2: MRHNA, SNTAGT. J gave up 4 bases and V 6 bases, and 7 bases lay outside the gene matches. This CDR3 spans 14 amino acids. The CDR3 region has the DNA TGTGCCAGCAGCCGACAGGGCGGCCCAGATACGCAGTATTTT. This codes for CASSRQGGPDTQYF.

This clonotype was picked up a small number of times. The rearrangement joins TRBV27 to TRBJ2-1, with TRBD1 identical over 9 bases. Trimming removed 8 bases from V and 6 bases from J; junction bases left unmatched: 2. CDR3 size: 12 residues. In germline, CDR1 is MNHEY, CDR2 SMNVEV (reference sequence). CDR3 amino acids: CASWTGVNEQFF. CDR3 DNA: TGTGCCAGCTGGACAGGGGTCAATGAGCAGTTCTTC.

This clonotype has a handful of counts. The rearrangement uses TRBV12-3 or TRBV12-4 and TRBJ1-5, with D perhaps matching TRBD1 (5 bases). The CDR3 extends over 15 amino acids. The ends were cut back, 3 bases at V and 2 bases at J, with 11 bases in the middle. The CDR3 coding sequence is TGTGCCAGCAGTTTTGGGGGAGGAGGCAATCAGCCCCAGCATTTT. This encodes CASSFGGGGNQPQHF.

The V and J genes are TRBV6-4 and TRBJ2-2; the D gene is possibly TRBD1 (6 bases). The CDR3 spans 14 residues. Trimming cost V 2 bases and J 6 bases, with 10 bases left between them. The V gene's germline CDR1 is MRHNA and CDR2 SNTAGT. For the CDR3, the DNA is TGTGCCAGCAGTGACCTACAGGGCGCCGGGGAGCTGTTTTTT. It is translated as CASSDLQGAGELFF.

The CDR3 is CAIRDDKLAKNIQYF. The CDR3 region has the DNA TGTGCCATCAGGGATGACAAGCTAGCCAAAAACATTCAGTACTTC. The rearrangement joins TRBV10-3 to TRBJ2-4; D is undetermined. This CDR3 has 15 residues. Between the trimmed V and J ends, which lost 6 bases and 0 bases, there was a span of 12 bases. Germline V gene lookup returns CDR1 ENHRY and CDR2 SYGVKD.

This clonotype showed up many times. This chain links TRBV14 with TRBJ2-1, with a weak D call TRBD2 (5 bases). Germline V CDR1 and CDR2: SGHDN, FVKESK. Deletions cut 0 bases from V and 12 bases from J, with 15 bases between. The CDR3 is made up of 14 amino acids. The chain's CDR3 is CASSQELGPSGQFF. The CDR3 DNA reads as TGTGCCAGCAGCCAAGAACTTGGACCCAGCGGGCAGTTCTTC.

This rearrangement joins TRBV25-1 to TRBJ2-7; D call uncertain. The germline V gene encodes CDR1 MGHDK and CDR2 SYGVNS. Trimming stripped 5 bases from V and 4 bases from J, with 6 bases between. The CDR3 runs 11 residues. The CDR3 spells CASSTNYEQYF. The CDR3 nucleotides read TGTGCCAGCAGTACCAATTACGAGCAGTACTTC.

The chain couples TRBV20-1 to TRBJ2-2, with D perhaps being TRBD1 or TRBD2 (5 bases each). This CDR3 has 15 residues. V lost 1 base and J lost 5, with 14 bases in between. Looked up from germline, CDR1 is DFQATT and CDR2 is SNEGSKA (reference sequence). CDR3 coding DNA: TGCAGTGCTAGAGTAGGACAATCGGGGACCGGGGAGCTGTTTTTT. This translates into CSARVGQSGTGELFF.

This clonotype showed up just a few times. The J gene is TRBJ2-7, the V gene TRBV20-1; 8 nucleotides match TRBD1. Germline V gene sequence: CDR1 DFQATT, CDR2 SNEGSKA (reference sequence). After removal of 6 bases from V and 1 base from J, the junction contained 14 bases not matched to a gene. The CDR3 has 16 residues. The DNA for the CDR3 is TGCAGTGCATCCAAAGAAGCAGGGGGCGCTTCCTACGAGCAGTACTTC. Translating gives CSASKEAGGASYEQYF.

V and J are TRBV12-3 or TRBV12-4 and TRBJ2-7; D is perhaps TRBD1 (6 bases). The V and J ends lost 6 bases and 5 bases respectively, with 11 bases between them. CDR3 length: 12 amino acids. The CDR3 reads CASSSRGDEQYF. In nucleotides, the CDR3 is TGTGCCAGCAGCTCCAGGGGCGACGAGCAGTACTTC.

This clonotype was detected a few times. The chain uses TRBV13 and TRBJ2-1; 7 bases line up with TRBD1. The CDR3 totals 16 residues. With 5 bases clipped from V and 2 bases from J, the junction kept 9 bases outside the gene matches. CDR1 is PRHDT, CDR2 FYEKMQ, per germline (reference sequence). CDR3 sequence (DNA): TGTGCCAGCAGCCCGAACGACAGGGAACCCTACAATGAGCAGTTCTTC. It is translated as CASSPNDREPYNEQFF.